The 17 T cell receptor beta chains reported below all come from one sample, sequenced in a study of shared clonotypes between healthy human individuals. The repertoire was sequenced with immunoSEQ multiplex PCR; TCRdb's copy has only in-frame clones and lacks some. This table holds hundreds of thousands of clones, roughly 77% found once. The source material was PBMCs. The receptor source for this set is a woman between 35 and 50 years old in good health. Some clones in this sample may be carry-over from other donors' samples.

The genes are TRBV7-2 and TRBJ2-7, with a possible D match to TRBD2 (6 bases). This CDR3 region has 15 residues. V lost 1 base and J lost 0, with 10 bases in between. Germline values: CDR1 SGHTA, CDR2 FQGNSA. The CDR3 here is CASSLEAGSSYEQYF. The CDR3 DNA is TGTGCCAGCAGCTTAGAGGCGGGGAGCTCCTACGAGCAGTACTTC.

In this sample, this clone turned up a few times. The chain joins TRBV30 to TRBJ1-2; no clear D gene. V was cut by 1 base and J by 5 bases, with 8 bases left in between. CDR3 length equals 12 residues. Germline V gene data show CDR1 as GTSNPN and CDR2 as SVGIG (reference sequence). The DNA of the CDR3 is TGTGCCTGGAGTGCGACCTCATATGGCTACACCTTC. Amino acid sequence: CAWSATSYGYTF. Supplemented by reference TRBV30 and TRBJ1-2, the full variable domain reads SQTIHQWPATLVQPVGSPLSLECTVEGTSNPNLYWYRQAAGRGLQLLFYSVGIGQISSEVPQNLSASRPQDRQFILSSKKLLLSDSGFYLCAWSATSYGYTFGSGTRLTVV.

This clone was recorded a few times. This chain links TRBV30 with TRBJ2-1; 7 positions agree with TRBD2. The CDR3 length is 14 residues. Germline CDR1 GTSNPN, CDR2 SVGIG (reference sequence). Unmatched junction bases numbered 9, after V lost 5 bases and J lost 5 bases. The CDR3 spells CAWSVGGFDNEQFF. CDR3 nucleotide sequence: TGTGCCTGGTCGGTGGGGGGGTTCGACAATGAGCAGTTCTTC.

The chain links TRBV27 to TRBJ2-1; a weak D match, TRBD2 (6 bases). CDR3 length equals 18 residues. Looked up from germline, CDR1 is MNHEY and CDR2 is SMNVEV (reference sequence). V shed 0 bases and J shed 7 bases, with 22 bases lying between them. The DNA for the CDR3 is TGTGCCAGCAGTTTATCGATAGTACGAGAGACTAGTGATAATGAGCAGTTCTTC. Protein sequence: CASSLSIVRETSDNEQFF.

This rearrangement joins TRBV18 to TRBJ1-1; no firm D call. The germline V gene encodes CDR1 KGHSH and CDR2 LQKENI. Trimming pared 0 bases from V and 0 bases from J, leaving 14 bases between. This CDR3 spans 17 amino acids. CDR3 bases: TGTGCCAGCTCACCACCTTCCTCCCTGGGAATGAACACTGAAGCTTTCTTT. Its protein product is CASSPPSSLGMNTEAFF.

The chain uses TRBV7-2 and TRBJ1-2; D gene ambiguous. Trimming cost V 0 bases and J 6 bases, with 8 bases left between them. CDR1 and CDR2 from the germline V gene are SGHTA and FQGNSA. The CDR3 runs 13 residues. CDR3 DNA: TGTGCCAGCAGCTTAGCATCGGGAAATGGCTACACCTTC. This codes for CASSLASGNGYTF.

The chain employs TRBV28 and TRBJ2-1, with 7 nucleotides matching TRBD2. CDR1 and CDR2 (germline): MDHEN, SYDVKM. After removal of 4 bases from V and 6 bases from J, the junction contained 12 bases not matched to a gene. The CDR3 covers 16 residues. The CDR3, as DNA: TGTGCCAGCAGTTCCCCTAACCGGGACTACCTCAATGAGCAGTTCTTC. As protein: CASSSPNRDYLNEQFF.

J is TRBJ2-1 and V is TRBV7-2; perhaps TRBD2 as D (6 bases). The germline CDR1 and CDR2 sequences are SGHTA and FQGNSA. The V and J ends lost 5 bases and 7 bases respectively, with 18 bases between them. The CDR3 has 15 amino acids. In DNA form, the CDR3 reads TGTGCCAGCAGCCTAATCCGGGACTTTTTAAATGAGCAGTTCTTC. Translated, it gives CASSLIRDFLNEQFF.

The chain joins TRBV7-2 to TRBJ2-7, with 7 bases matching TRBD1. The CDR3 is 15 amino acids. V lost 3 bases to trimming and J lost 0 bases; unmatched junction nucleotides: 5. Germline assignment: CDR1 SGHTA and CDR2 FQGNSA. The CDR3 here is CASSFYRDSSYEQYF. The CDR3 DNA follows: TGTGCCAGCAGCTTCTACCGGGACAGCTCCTACGAGCAGTACTTC.

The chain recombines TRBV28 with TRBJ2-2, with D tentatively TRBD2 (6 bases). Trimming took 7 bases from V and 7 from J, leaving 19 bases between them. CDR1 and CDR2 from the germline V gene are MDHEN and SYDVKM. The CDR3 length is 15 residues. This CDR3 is CASKPGLPYGGELFF. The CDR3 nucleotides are TGTGCCAGCAAACCGGGACTCCCTTATGGCGGGGAGCTGTTTTTT. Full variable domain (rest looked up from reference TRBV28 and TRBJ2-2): DVKVTQSSRYLVKRTGEKVFLECVQDMDHENMFWYRQDPGLGLRLIYFSYDVKMKEKGDIPEGYSVSREKKERFSLILESASTNQTSMYLCASKPGLPYGGELFFGEGSRLTVL.

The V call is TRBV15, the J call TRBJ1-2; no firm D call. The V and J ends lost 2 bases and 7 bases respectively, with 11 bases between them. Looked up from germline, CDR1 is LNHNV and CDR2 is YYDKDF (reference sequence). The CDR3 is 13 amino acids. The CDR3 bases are TGTGCCACCAGCAGATTCGACTTTGGTGGCTACACCTTC. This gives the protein CATSRFDFGGYTF.

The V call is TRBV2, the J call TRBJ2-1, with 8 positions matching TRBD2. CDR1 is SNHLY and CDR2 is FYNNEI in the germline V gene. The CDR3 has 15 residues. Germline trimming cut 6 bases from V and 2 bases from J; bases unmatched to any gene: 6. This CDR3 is CASSISGMPYNEQFF. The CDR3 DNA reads TGTGCCAGCAGCATTAGCGGGATGCCCTACAATGAGCAGTTCTTC.

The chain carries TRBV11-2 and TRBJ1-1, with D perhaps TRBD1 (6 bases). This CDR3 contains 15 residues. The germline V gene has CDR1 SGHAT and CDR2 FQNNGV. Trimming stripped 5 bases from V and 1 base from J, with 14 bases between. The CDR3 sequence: CASSHMRQENTEAFF. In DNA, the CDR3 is TGTGCCAGCAGCCATATGCGACAGGAGAACACTGAAGCTTTCTTT.

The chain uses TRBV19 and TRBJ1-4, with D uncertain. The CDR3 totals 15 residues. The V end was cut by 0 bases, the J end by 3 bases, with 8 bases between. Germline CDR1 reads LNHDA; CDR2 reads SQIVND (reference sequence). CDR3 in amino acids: CASSIDSSANEKLFF. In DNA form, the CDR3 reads TGTGCCAGTAGTATAGACAGCTCGGCTAATGAAAAACTGTTTTTT.

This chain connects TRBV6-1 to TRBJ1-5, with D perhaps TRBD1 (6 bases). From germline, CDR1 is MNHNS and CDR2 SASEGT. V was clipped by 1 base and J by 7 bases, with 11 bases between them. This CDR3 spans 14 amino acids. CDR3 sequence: CASSEVGAQQPQHF. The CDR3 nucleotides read TGTGCCAGCAGTGAAGTGGGGGCCCAACAGCCCCAGCATTTT.

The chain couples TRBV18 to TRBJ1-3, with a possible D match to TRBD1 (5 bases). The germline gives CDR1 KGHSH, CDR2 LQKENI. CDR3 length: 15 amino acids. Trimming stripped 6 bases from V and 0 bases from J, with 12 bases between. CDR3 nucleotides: TGTGCCAGCTCCGACAGTGTCAACTCTGGAAACACCATATATTTT. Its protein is CASSDSVNSGNTIYF.

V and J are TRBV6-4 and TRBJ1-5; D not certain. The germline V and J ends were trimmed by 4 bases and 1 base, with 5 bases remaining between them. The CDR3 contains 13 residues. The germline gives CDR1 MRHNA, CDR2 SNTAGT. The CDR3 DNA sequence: TGTGCCAGCAGTGCAGAGAGCAATCAGCCCCAGCATTTT. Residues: CASSAESNQPQHF.